These T cell receptor beta chains were read from a single sample in a study of PD-1 blockade in classical Hodgkin lymphoma. Measured with immunoSEQ multiplex PCR; TCRdb has only the in-frame clones, and not every one. The repertoire holds 13,000 or so clones, with around four fifths as singletons. The source was peripheral blood mononuclear cells (PBMCs), collected at baseline. All receptors derive from a human donor with classical Hodgkin lymphoma. Both conserved end residues are part of each CDR3. D genes are given only for firm matches. Clone size is shown for a subset of rows, as once, few, many or a class of expanded clone.

d_call,v_call,j_call,clone_size,cdr3_aa,cdr3_nt
-,TRBV18,TRBJ1-1,once,CASSPRDGGEAFF,TGTGCCAGCTCACCACGGGACGGGGGTGAAGCTTTCTTT
-,TRBV5-4,TRBJ2-3,-,CASSLGLDTDTQYF,TGTGCCAGCAGCTTGGGACTAGACACAGATACGCAGTATTTT
-,TRBV4-3,TRBJ2-7,-,CASSQDWVGNSYEQYF,TGCGCCAGCAGCCAAGATTGGGTGGGGAACTCCTACGAGCAGTACTTC
-,TRBV7-2,TRBJ1-2,-,CASSGAQMVGYTF,TGTGCCAGCAGTGGCGCCCAGATGGTTGGCTACACCTTC
TRBD1,TRBV7-2,TRBJ2-5,-,CASSSQGASRKETQYF,TGTGCCAGCAGCTCTCAGGGGGCCTCAAGGAAAGAGACCCAGTACTTC
-,TRBV30,TRBJ2-1,-,CAGGQSYNEQFF,TGTGCAGGGGGGCAGAGCTACAATGAGCAGTTCTTC
TRBD1,TRBV6-5,TRBJ2-1,-,CASSPQGAYNEQFF,TGTGCCAGCAGTCCACAGGGGGCCTACAATGAGCAGTTCTTC
TRBD1,TRBV25-1,TRBJ2-5,-,CASSAGQRETQYF,TGTGCCAGCAGTGCGGGACAGAGAGAGACCCAGTACTTC
-,TRBV29-1,TRBJ2-3,-,CSVKAGGTDTQYF,TGCAGCGTCAAAGCAGGGGGCACAGATACGCAGTATTTT
-,TRBV9,TRBJ2-1,-,CASSVGSGTWNEQFF,TGTGCCAGCAGCGTAGGATCAGGGACGTGGAATGAGCAGTTCTTC
-,TRBV6-1,TRBJ2-1,medium-sized,CASSESPSSYNEQFF,TGTGCCAGCAGTGAGAGTCCGAGCTCCTACAATGAGCAGTTCTTC
-,TRBV11-2,TRBJ1-6,-,CASSLAYGGGSPLHF,TGTGCCAGCAGCCTCGCTTATGGGGGCGGTTCACCCCTCCACTTT
-,TRBV7-2,TRBJ1-6,-,CASSSQGTTNSPLHF,TGTGCCAGCAGCTCCCAGGGCACGACCAATTCACCCCTCCACTTT